One and the same sample provided the 10 T cell receptor beta chains below, sequenced in a study of long-term antiretroviral therapy in people with HIV. This was the immunoSEQ v3.0 assay at survey level. Sequencing used immunoSEQ multiplex PCR; TCRdb keeps in-frame clones, though not all of them. The sample lists 20,000 to 25,000 clones, around 93% occurring once. The sample here was unsorted PBMCs, taken 4.4 years after starting antiretroviral therapy. All receptors derive from a woman aged 45-59 years with HIV.

The V and J genes are TRBV13 and TRBJ2-7; D not certain. Looked up from germline, CDR1 is PRHDT and CDR2 is FYEKMQ (reference sequence). V gave up 1 base and J gave up 3 bases, with 7 bases separating them. The CDR3 covers 13 residues. The CDR3 DNA reads TGTGCCAGCAGCTTAGCAGGAAACTACGAGCAGTACTTC. It yields the protein CASSLAGNYEQYF.

This rearrangement joins TRBV11-1 to TRBJ2-5; 7 bases match TRBD1. This CDR3 has 16 amino acids. Per the germline V gene, CDR1 is SGHAT and CDR2 is FQDESV (reference sequence). V shed 2 bases, J shed 2 bases, and the junction held 8 bases outside the gene matches. As DNA, the CDR3 is TGTGCCAGCAGCTTATCCCCGGGACAGCGGCAAGAGACCCAGTACTTC. Protein product: CASSLSPGQRQETQYF. The entire variable domain, with the rest obtained from reference TRBV11-1 and TRBJ2-5, is as follows: EAEVAQSPRYKITEKSQAVAFWCDPISGHATLYWYRQILGQGPELLVQFQDESVVDDSQLPKDRFSAERLKGVDSTLKIQPAELGDSAMYLCASSLSPGQRQETQYFGPGTRLLVL.

This clone was seen only once. The chain uses TRBV5-1 and TRBJ2-7; the D call may be TRBD1 or TRBD2 (6 bases each). Trimming cost V 6 bases and J 2 bases, with 12 bases left between them. This CDR3 has 13 amino acids. The germline V gene encodes CDR1 SGHRS and CDR2 YFSETQ. CDR3 sequence: CASNGGRAYEQYF. The CDR3 region has the DNA TGCGCCAGCAACGGGGGCCGAGCCTACGAGCAGTACTTC. The variable domain in full, with the rest retrieved from reference TRBV5-1 and TRBJ2-7, is KAGVTQTPRYLIKTRGQQVTLSCSPISGHRSVSWYQQTPGQGLQFLFEYFSETQRNKGNFPGRFSGRQFSNSRSEMNVSTLELGDSALYLCASNGGRAYEQYFGPGTRLTVT.

The chain couples TRBV7-9 to TRBJ1-2, with D hard to call. Germline assignment: CDR1 SEHNR and CDR2 FQNEAQ (reference sequence). V gave up 3 bases and J gave up 7 bases, with 18 bases separating them. The CDR3 is 15 residues long. The CDR3 DNA sequence: TGTGCCAGCAGCTTCGTGGGCGGAAGAGGATCTGGCTACACCTTC. Amino acids: CASSFVGGRGSGYTF.

This sequence joins TRBV6-1 and TRBJ1-6; D gene unclear. From germline, CDR1 is MNHNS and CDR2 SASEGT. Trimming took 4 bases from V and 10 from J, leaving 8 bases between them. This CDR3 comprises 12 residues. Here the CDR3 DNA reads TGTGCCAGCAGTGCGTGGACCTCACCCCTCCACTTT. This encodes CASSAWTSPLHF.

Here the CDR3 reads CASSPYNEQFF. CDR3 sequence (DNA): TGTGCCAGCAGCCCTTACAATGAGCAGTTCTTC. The chain couples TRBV2 to TRBJ2-1; D ambiguous. The ends were cut back, 6 bases at V and 4 bases at J, with 4 bases in the middle. CDR1 and CDR2 from the germline V gene are SNHLY and FYNNEI. The CDR3 is made up of 11 amino acids.

This chain uses TRBV5-4 with TRBJ1-2; 9 bases are shared with TRBD1. Trimming cost V 4 bases and J 3 bases; bases outside gene matches: 1. Germline V gene sequence: CDR1 SGHNT, CDR2 YYREEE (reference sequence). CDR3 size: 13 residues. The CDR3 reads CASSRDRDYGYTF. The CDR3, as DNA: TGTGCCAGCAGCCGGGACAGGGACTATGGCTACACCTTC.

The chain is built from TRBV2 and TRBJ2-3; D not resolved. From germline, CDR1 is SNHLY and CDR2 FYNNEI. Trimming took 2 bases from V and 0 from J, leaving 9 bases between them. The CDR3 spans 15 residues. The CDR3: CASSESPKSTDTQYF. DNA of the CDR3: TGTGCCAGCAGTGAATCGCCTAAGAGCACAGATACGCAGTATTTT.

This chain links TRBV7-2 with TRBJ2-7; 8 nucleotides align to TRBD1. The CDR3 has 14 residues. J gave up 3 bases and V 1 base, and 2 bases lay outside the gene matches. Germline V lookup: CDR1 SGHTA, CDR2 FQGNSA. The CDR3 DNA reads as TGTGCCAGCAGCTTAGTACAGGGGGACTACGAGCAGTACTTC. This translates into CASSLVQGDYEQYF.

The chain couples TRBV6-5 to TRBJ2-7; 11 bases agree with TRBD1. CDR3 length equals 16 residues. Germline V gene data show CDR1 as MNHEY and CDR2 as SVGAGI. The ends lost 3 bases at V and 6 bases at J; junction bases unmatched: 10. DNA for the CDR3: TGTGCCAGCAGTTATGGAGGACAGGGGGCAGTAGCCGAGCAGTACTTC. Translation: CASSYGGQGAVAEQYF.